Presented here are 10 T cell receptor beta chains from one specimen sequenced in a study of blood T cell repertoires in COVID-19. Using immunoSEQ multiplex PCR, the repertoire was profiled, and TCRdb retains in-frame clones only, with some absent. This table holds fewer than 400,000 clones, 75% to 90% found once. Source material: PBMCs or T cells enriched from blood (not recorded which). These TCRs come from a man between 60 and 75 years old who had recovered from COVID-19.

The DNA for the CDR3 is TGCAGCGTTAATTCGGGACAGAGATACGAGCAGTACTTC. Translating gives CSVNSGQRYEQYF. The V and J genes are TRBV29-1 and TRBJ2-7; the match to TRBD1 covers 7 bases. Germline assignment: CDR1 SQVTM and CDR2 ANQGSEA. Germline trimming cut 5 bases from V and 4 bases from J; bases unmatched to any gene: 8. The CDR3 length is 13 residues.

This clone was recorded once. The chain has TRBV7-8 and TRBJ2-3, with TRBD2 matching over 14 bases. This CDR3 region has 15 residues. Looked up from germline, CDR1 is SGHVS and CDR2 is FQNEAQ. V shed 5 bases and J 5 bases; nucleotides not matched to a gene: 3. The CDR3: CASSLGLAGGDTQYF. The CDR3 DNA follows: TGTGCCAGCAGCCTAGGACTAGCGGGAGGAGATACGCAGTATTTT.

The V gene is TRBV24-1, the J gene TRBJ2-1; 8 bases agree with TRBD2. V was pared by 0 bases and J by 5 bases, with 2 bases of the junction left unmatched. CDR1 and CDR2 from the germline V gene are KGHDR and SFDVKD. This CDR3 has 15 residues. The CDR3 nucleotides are TGTGCCACCAGTGATTTGGCGGGAGGAAACAATGAGCAGTTCTTC. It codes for CATSDLAGGNNEQFF.

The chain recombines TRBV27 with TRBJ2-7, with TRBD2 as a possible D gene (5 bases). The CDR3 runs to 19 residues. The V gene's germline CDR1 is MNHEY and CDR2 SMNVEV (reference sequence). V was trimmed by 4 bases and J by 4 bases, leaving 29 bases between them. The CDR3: CASSSVPVSRGWGTYEQYF. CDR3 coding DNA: TGTGCCAGCAGTTCAGTCCCTGTATCCCGGGGATGGGGAACGTACGAGCAGTACTTC.

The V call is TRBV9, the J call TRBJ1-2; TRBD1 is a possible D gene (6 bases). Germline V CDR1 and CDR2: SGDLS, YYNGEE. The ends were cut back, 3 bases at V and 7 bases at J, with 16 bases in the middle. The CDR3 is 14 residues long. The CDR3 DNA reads TGTGCCAGCAGCGCCACGGGGGGCGCGGGTGGCTACACCTTC. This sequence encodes CASSATGGAGGYTF.

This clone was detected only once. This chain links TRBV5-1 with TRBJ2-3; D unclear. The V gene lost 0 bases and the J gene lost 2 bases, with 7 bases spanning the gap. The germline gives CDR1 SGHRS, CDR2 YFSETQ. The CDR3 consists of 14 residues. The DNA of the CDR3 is TGCGCCAGCAGCTTGGCCAGGCTCACAGATACGCAGTATTTT. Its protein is CASSLARLTDTQYF.

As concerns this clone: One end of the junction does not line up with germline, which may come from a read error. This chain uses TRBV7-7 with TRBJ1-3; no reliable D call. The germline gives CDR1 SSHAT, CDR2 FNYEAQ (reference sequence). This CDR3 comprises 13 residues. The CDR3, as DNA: TGTGCTAGCAGCCCGAGCTCTGGAAACACCATATATTTT. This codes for CASSPSSGNTIYF.

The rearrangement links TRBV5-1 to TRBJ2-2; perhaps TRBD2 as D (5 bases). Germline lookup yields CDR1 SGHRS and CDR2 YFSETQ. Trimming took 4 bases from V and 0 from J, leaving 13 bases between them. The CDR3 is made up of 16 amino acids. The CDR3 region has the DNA TGCGCCAGCAGCCTAGCTGGTACCGCGAACACCGGGGAGCTGTTTTTT. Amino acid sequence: CASSLAGTANTGELFF.

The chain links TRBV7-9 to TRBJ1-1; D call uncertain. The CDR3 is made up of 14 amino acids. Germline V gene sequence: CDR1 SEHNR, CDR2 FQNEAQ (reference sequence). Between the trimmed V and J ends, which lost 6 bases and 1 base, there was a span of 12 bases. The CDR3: CASSPNGRNTEAFF. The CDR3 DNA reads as TGTGCCAGCAGTCCTAACGGGAGGAACACTGAAGCTTTCTTT.

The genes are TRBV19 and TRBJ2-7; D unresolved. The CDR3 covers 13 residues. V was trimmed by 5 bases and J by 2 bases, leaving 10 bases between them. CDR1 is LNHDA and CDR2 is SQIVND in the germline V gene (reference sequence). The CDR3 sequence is CASSGRDTYEQYF. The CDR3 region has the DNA TGTGCCAGTAGTGGAAGAGACACCTACGAGCAGTACTTC. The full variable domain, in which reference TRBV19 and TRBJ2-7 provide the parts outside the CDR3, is DGGITQSPKYLFRKEGQNVTLSCEQNLNHDAMYWYRQDPGQGLRLIYYSQIVNDFQKGDIAEGYSVSREKKESFPLTVTSAQKNPTAFYLCASSGRDTYEQYFGPGTRLTVT.